The sequence of this T cell receptor (beta chain) was determined in a study of T cells in Graves' hyperthyroidism and ophthalmopathy. V was pared by 9 bases and J by 1 base, with 16 bases between. The CDR3 is made up of 14 amino acids. Per the germline V gene, CDR1 is MNHEY and CDR2 is SVGAGI. Ophthalmopathy patients had Clinical Activity Score at least 3, NOSPECS grade at least 4, duration under 3 months. TCR beta CDR3 sequences were amplified from RNA transcripts. In the first-round RT-PCR of the TCR CDR3, the HTBI primer set was used. TCRdb fed the multiplex PCR reads into MiXCR, producing one record per CDR3 protein. The profile shows hundreds of thousands of distinct CDR3 sequences, over 12% of them singletons. This clonotype has ten or more counts.

The sequenced sample was blood. The origin of this receptor is a woman aged 40-49 years with Graves' ophthalmopathy. The chain recombines TRBV6-5 with TRBJ2-7, with a possible D match to TRBD2 (7 bases). In nucleotides, the CDR3 is TGTGCCAGTACGGGGGGCCGAAGATCCTACGAGCAGTACTTC. Translated, it gives CASTGGRRSYEQYF.